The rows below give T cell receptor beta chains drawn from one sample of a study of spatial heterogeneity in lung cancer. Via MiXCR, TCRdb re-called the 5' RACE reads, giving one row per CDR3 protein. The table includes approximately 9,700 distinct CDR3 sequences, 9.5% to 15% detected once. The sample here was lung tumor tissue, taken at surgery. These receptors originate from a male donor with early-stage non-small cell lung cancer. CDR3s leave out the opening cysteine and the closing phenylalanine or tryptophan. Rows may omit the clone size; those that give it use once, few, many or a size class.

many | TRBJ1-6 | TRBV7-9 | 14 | ASSLDSVQHNSPLH
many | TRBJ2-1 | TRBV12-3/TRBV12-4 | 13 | ASSLAASSYNEQF
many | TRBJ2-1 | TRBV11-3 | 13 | ASTKEASSYNEQF
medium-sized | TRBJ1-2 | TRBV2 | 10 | ASSVSNRGYT
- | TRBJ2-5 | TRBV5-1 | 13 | ASSEQGWIGETQY
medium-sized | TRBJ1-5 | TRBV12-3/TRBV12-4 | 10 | ASRESDQPQH
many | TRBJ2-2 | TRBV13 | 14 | ASSPSGTGDTGELF
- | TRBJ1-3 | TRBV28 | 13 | ASSPGTASGNTIY
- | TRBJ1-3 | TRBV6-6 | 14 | ASSYAEGSSGNTIY
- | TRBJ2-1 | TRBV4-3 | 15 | ASSQDSLLASYNEQF
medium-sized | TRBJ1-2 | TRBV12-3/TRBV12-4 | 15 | ASSSTSRTDREHGYT
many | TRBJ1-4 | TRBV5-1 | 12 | ASSLGGSDEKLF
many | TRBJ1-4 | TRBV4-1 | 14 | ASSQSPGQANEKLF
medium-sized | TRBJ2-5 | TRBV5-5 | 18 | ASRALAGGPKSLAEETQY
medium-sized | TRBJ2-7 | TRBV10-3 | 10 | AIARRYYEQY
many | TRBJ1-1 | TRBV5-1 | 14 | ASSFGTTGERAEAF
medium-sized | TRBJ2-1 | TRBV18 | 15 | ASEGLAEASSYNEQF
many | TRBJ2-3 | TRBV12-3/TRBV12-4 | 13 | ASSLVAGGPDTQY
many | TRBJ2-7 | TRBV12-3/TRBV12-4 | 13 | ASSPTSGSSYEQY
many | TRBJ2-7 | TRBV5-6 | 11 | ASKFWDKNEQY
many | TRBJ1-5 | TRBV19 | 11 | ASSNQPEQPQH
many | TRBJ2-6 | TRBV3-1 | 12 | ASSRRTGANVLT
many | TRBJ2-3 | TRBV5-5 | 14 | ASSRRQGASTDTQY
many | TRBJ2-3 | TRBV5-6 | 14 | ASSTQATYRTDTQY
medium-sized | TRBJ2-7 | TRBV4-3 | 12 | ASSPSGTSLEQY
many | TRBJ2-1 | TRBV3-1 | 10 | ASSQAFNEQF
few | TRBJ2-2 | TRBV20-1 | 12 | SARGRRYPGELF
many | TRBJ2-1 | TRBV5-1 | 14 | ASRGGSGSSYNEQF
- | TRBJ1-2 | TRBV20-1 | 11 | SASRVGDYGYT
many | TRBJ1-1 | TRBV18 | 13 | ASSPPGALNTEAF
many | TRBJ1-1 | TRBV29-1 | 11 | SVAKAANTEAF
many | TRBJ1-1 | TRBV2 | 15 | ASSEALPGGLNTEAF
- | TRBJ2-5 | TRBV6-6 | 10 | ASSYSGETQY
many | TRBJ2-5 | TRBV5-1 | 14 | ASSLALAGGLETQY
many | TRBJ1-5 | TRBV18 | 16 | ASSPAGHAGRGNQPQH
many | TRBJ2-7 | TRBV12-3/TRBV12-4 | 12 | ASSSDSPLYEQY
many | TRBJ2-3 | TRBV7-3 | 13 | ASSSAGAGADTQY
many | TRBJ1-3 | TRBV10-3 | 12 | AIRQGDSGNTIY
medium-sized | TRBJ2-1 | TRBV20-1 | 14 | SASSLGGEGVNEQF
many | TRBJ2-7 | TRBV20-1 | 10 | SAKGQGYEQY
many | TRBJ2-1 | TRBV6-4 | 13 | ASSVRAGGGNEQF
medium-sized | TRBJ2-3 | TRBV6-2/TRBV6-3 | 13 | ASTRLAGGRDTQY
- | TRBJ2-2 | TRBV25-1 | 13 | ASSESPEAPGELF
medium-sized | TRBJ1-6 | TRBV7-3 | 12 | ASSFGTANSPLH
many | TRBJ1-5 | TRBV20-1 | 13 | SAKTGTGNSQPQH
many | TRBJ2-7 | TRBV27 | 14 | ASTRLGAGVSYEQY
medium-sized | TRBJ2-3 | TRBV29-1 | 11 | SVGVGGADTQY
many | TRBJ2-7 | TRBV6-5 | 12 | ASSYGQGSYEQY
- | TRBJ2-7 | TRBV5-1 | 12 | ASSIDATRYEQY
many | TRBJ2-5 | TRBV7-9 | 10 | ASSFRMETQY
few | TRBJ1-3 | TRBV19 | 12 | ASSTEGTGNTIY
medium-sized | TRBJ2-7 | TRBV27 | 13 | ASSLSGTGRHEQY